These T cell receptor beta chains were read from a single sample in a study of blood T cell repertoires in COVID-19. Method: immunoSEQ multiplex PCR; TCRdb's copy keeps in-frame clones and lacks some. The sample carries 140,000 to 150,000 clones, roughly 86% recorded once. Sequences were obtained from peripheral blood. The receptors derive from a human donor with acute or convalescent COVID-19. The donor label of this sample is uncertain. CDR3s include the opening cysteine and the closing phenylalanine or tryptophan. Fields, in order: J gene, V gene, D gene, CDR3 length, clone size, CDR3 protein, CDR3 DNA. D genes are given only for firm matches. The size entry is marked missing in some rows and otherwise reads once, few, many or a size class.

>TRBJ1-4|TRBV19|TRBD1|15|-
CASSIPGTGDEKLFF
TGTGCCAGTAGTATACCCGGGACAGGGGATGAAAAACTGTTTTTT
>TRBJ2-3|TRBV19|TRBD1|14|-
CASTKGTGSDTQYF
TGTGCCAGTACTAAAGGGACAGGGTCAGATACGCAGTATTTT
>TRBJ2-3|TRBV7-9|TRBD2|16|-
CASSFGSGGKGDTQYF
TGTGCCAGCAGCTTCGGAAGCGGGGGGAAGGGAGATACGCAGTATTTT
>TRBJ1-1|TRBV5-1|-|15|-
CASSLGLKRSTEAFF
TGCGCCAGCAGCTTGGGCCTAAAGAGAAGCACTGAAGCTTTCTTT
>TRBJ1-4|TRBV11-2|TRBD1|15|-
CASSSNDRGSEKLFF
TGTGCCAGCAGCTCCAACGACAGGGGTAGCGAAAAACTGTTTTTT
>TRBJ1-2|TRBV6-6|-|14|-
CASSSGKGYYGYTF
TGTGCCAGCAGCTCAGGGAAGGGCTACTATGGCTACACCTTC
>TRBJ1-1|TRBV29-1|TRBD1|12|-
CSADRGNTEAFF
TGCAGCGCCGACAGGGGGAACACTGAAGCTTTCTTT
>TRBJ1-1|TRBV18|-|12|-
CASSYMDEGAFF
TGTGCCAGCTCCTACATGGACGAGGGAGCTTTCTTT
>TRBJ2-3|TRBV7-9|-|13|-
CASSFIGTDTQYF
TGTGCCAGCAGCTTTATAGGCACAGATACGCAGTATTTT
>TRBJ1-2|TRBV13|-|13|-
CASSQSGVYGYTF
TGTGCCAGCAGCCAATCGGGGGTCTATGGCTACACCTTC
>TRBJ2-7|TRBV4-1|-|18|-
CASSQDRGRGGGRHEQYF
TGCGCCAGCAGCCAAGATCGGGGGCGGGGCGGGGGAAGGCACGAGCAGTACTTC
>TRBJ2-7|TRBV4-2|-|15|-
CASSQDPLAAYEQYF
TGTGCCAGCAGCCAAGATCCACTAGCCGCCTACGAGCAGTACTTC
>TRBJ2-6|TRBV5-1|-|16|-
CASSLGARLGANVLTF
TGCGCCAGCAGCTTGGGCGCCAGGCTGGGGGCCAACGTCCTGACTTTC
>TRBJ1-2|TRBV10-3|TRBD1|15|-
CAISDATGLGYGYTF
TGTGCCATCAGTGACGCGACAGGGCTCGGCTATGGCTACACCTTC
>TRBJ2-3|TRBV19|-|15|-
CASSPWTEGTDTQYF
TGTGCCAGTAGTCCTTGGACAGAAGGCACAGATACGCAGTATTTT
>TRBJ1-2|TRBV29-1|-|12|few
CSVAMTNYGYTF
TGCAGCGTGGCAATGACTAACTATGGCTACACCTTC
>TRBJ1-2|TRBV21-1|-|16|-
CASSKWQQGANYGYTF
TGTGCCAGCAGCAAATGGCAACAGGGGGCAAACTATGGCTACACCTTC
>TRBJ1-1|TRBV4-1|-|15|-
CASSQEGGVNTEAFF
TGCGCCAGCAGCCAAGAAGGGGGGGTAAACACTGAAGCTTTCTTT
>TRBJ1-1|TRBV2|-|13|few
CASRVGTYDEAFF
TGTGCCAGCAGAGTCGGGACTTATGATGAAGCTTTCTTT
>TRBJ1-4|TRBV6-6|TRBD1|15|-
CASSPRQGENEKLFF
TGTGCCAGCAGCCCAAGACAGGGGGAAAATGAAAAACTGTTTTTT
>TRBJ2-5|TRBV4-2|TRBD2|17|-
CASSQDGEAGAGETQYF
TGTGCCAGCAGCCAAGATGGGGAAGCGGGGGCCGGAGAGACCCAGTACTTC
>TRBJ2-2|TRBV19|-|12|-
CASRGGTGELFF
TGTGCCAGTAGAGGGGGCACCGGGGAGCTGTTTTTT
>TRBJ1-1|TRBV7-9|-|14|-
CASSLREENTEAFF
TGTGCCAGCAGCTTAAGGGAGGAGAACACTGAAGCTTTCTTT
>TRBJ2-7|TRBV4-1|TRBD1|15|-
CASSLLRDRVYEQYF
TGCGCCAGCAGCCTCCTCCGGGACAGGGTCTACGAGCAGTACTTC
>TRBJ1-4|TRBV5-5|-|14|-
CASSLQGTNEKLFF
TGTGCCAGCAGCTTGCAGGGTACTAATGAAAAACTGTTTTTT
>TRBJ2-5|TRBV2|-|13|-
CASSALVWETQYF
TGTGCCAGCAGTGCGCTAGTTTGGGAGACCCAGTACTTC
>TRBJ1-2|TRBV3-1/TRBV3-2|-|13|-
CASSQQEDYGYTF
TGTGCCAGCAGCCAACAGGAGGACTATGGCTACACCTTC
>TRBJ1-2|TRBV7-2|-|16|-
CASAFTGTLTNYGYTF
TGTGCCAGCGCCTTCACCGGGACACTAACAAACTATGGCTACACCTTC
>TRBJ2-7|TRBV6-5|TRBD2|15|-
CASSPSSGGKYEQYF
TGTGCCAGCAGTCCCTCTAGCGGGGGGAAGTACGAGCAGTACTTC
>TRBJ1-2|TRBV6-5|TRBD1|13|-
CASSMGQGSGYTF
TGTGCCAGCAGCATGGGACAGGGGAGCGGCTACACCTTC
>TRBJ1-1|TRBV5-1|TRBD1|17|-
CASSLGRNRGMNTEAFF
TGCGCCAGCAGCTTGGGTAGAAACAGGGGGATGAACACTGAAGCTTTCTTT
>TRBJ1-1|TRBV27|TRBD1|12|-
CASSGTGRTAFF
TGTGCCAGCAGTGGGACAGGGCGGACAGCTTTCTTT
>TRBJ1-5|TRBV4-1|-|15|-
CASSPMGGRGQPQHF
TGCGCCAGCAGCCCCATGGGGGGGCGCGGGCAGCCCCAGCATTTT
>TRBJ2-4|TRBV3-1/TRBV3-2|-|14|-
CASSQEGHGNIQYF
TGTGCCAGCAGCCAAGAGGGACATGGAAACATTCAGTACTTC
>TRBJ1-1|TRBV18|-|12|-
CASSPLGLMAFF
TGTGCCAGCTCACCATTGGGCCTTATGGCTTTCTTT
>TRBJ2-1|TRBV6-1|TRBD1|14|-
CASSEGQGADEQFF
TGTGCCAGCAGTGAAGGACAGGGGGCGGATGAGCAGTTCTTC
>TRBJ1-2|TRBV7-2|TRBD1|14|-
CASSRQDRDYGYTF
TGTGCCAGCAGCCGCCAGGACAGGGACTATGGCTACACCTTC
>TRBJ1-3|TRBV7-8|-|14|-
CASSLGGGGNTIYF
TGTGCCAGCAGCTTAGGGGGGGGTGGAAACACCATATATTTT
>TRBJ1-2|TRBV4-1|-|14|once
CASRVSDNNYGYTF
TGCGCCAGCAGAGTAAGCGATAATAACTATGGCTACACCTTC
>TRBJ2-7|TRBV5-1|TRBD1|14|once
CASSLRTGKEEQYF
TGCGCCAGCAGCCTAAGGACAGGGAAGGAAGAGCAGTACTTC
>TRBJ2-3|TRBV6-1|TRBD1|15|-
CASSEPGQGTDTQYF
TGTGCCAGCAGTGAACCGGGACAGGGCACAGATACGCAGTATTTT
>TRBJ2-2|TRBV10-3|-|16|-
CAIRDSGNRNTGELFF
TGTGCCATCAGGGACTCCGGGAACCGAAACACCGGGGAGCTGTTTTTT
>TRBJ1-6|TRBV6-5|-|15|-
CASRKDSSYNSPLHF
TGTGCCAGCAGGAAAGACAGCTCCTATAATTCACCCCTCCACTTT
>TRBJ1-2|TRBV7-2|-|16|-
CASSFERRVKDYGYTF
TGTGCCAGCAGCTTTGAGAGACGGGTCAAAGACTATGGCTACACCTTC
>TRBJ1-5|TRBV5-6|-|13|-
CASSSGVTQPQHF
TGTGCCAGCAGCTCGGGGGTTACTCAGCCCCAGCATTTT